Described below is a single TCR beta chain sequence and its context. What antigen it recognizes has not been identified. The input lacks base qualities; no much larger clone sits a single base away. This sample was included in a study of shared clonotypes between healthy human individuals (dated by TCRdb to the early 2020s). With respect to the entire study: The cohort included three men and two women between 18 and 49 years of age. Per donor, three plates each were used for CD4 naive and CD4 memory, two for CD8 naive, and one for CD8 memory. The study deeply sequenced blood TCR repertoires of several healthy adults to estimate repertoire size and the extent of clonotype sharing between individuals. To increase sequencing depth and limit assay-specific biases, different laboratories used diverse techniques to prepare libraries and sequence TCR repertoires. Per donor, leukapheresis produced somewhere between about 0.9 and 9.5 billion PBMCs.

Beyond this particular receptor, the publication reports: Across a few donors, roughly 5.1% of naive CD4, approximately 3.6% of naive CD8, around 2.1% of memory CD4, and roughly 0.4% of memory CD8 clonotypes were shared. Higher generation probabilities were observed for clonotypes shared by all four sorted-subset donors than for non-shared clonotypes. Because the study included a small number of donors, the genetic and exposure-history diversity represented was limited. Pairwise subsampling led to the expectation that sequencing depth would affect the degree of clonotype sharing among donors. Naive subsets generally had larger estimated clonotype richness than memory subsets. Even with the large sequencing depth, rarefaction of the sorted-subset datasets indicated that sequencing was incomplete. Sampling was restricted to blood, and TCR repertoires in tissues likely differ from the TCR repertoires found in blood.

Measured from the cysteine to the phenylalanine, the CDR3 is 13 residues long. Here the CDR3 DNA is all that survives: 39 bases in frame from base 1. CDR1 and CDR2 are read off the germline V gene as SNHLY and FYNNEI. V is cut back by 10 bases and J by 5 bases, with 7 bases in the junction unmatched. CD8 naive samples consisted of CD45RO-negative cells that were positively selected for CCR7, yielding a CD45RA+CCR7+ population without TemRA cells. Donors were healthy HIV-negative adults with no recently reported acute infections or vaccinations. All donors were Caucasian adults living in Nashville, Tennessee, USA. Blood was obtained by leukapheresis, after which PBMCs were separated by Ficoll-Histopaque density gradient centrifugation and cryopreserved in liquid nitrogen vapor phase. Purity and quantity of every magnetically sorted T cell population were checked by analytical flow cytometry. Genomic DNA was isolated from each sorted fraction and quantified by UV absorbance on a Nanodrop 2000c.

Using the deep immunoSEQ assay, TCR CDR3 regions were amplified from genomic DNA by multiplex PCR. For each cell subset, the extracted genomic DNA was distributed evenly across all wells of several immunoSEQ 96-well plates, and each plate served as one replicate. For sorted subsets, about 0.2 ug genomic DNA, equal to 30,000 or so T cell genomes, was loaded into each replicate PCR. Purified libraries were measured with a Qubit 3.0 fluorometer, size-checked on a Bioanalyzer 2100, and measured again with the KAPA Library Quantification kit. A separate single-read 150-cycle Illumina NextSeq 550 flow cell was used to sequence each immunoSEQ 96-well plate. For the original study's pipeline: Because the immunoSEQ output included only junctional sequences and no quality scores, the filtering could not be the same as the filtering used for full-length reads. Sequences were annotated with PyIR, a Python wrapper for IgBLAST v1.9, and V/J genes and CDR3 were assigned using IMGT germline references. Reads were removed for weak V/J assignments (E-value above 1e-6), missing CDR3, stop codons, out-of-frame junctions, or ambiguous translated residues. V3J clonotypes were defined as sequences sharing an identical inferred V gene, J gene, and CDR3 amino acid sequence. Percentage overlap between repertoires was calculated by dividing the number of shared unique clonotypes by the size of the smaller repertoire. Richness of each repertoire was evaluated using RTK rarefaction, the Chao1 estimator, and Recon v2.1 estimates of unobserved clonotypes. Generation probabilities were computed with OLGA for all TCRbeta clonotypes obtained by the gDNA method from four donors. TCRdb provides this immuneACCESS table in a form limited to in-frame rearrangements. Some clones are lacking; in checked studies, under half of them reflect an unresolved V gene, and why the rest are absent is not known. Clonal size and the V and J genes are those of that table, whereas D and trimming came from the DNA. The sample contains just over 2,000,000 clones, about 95% of them found a single time. The ten largest clonotypes hold roughly 1% of the sample.

The sequence came from a man between 18 and 29 years old in good health. Sequencing input: naive CD8+ T cells sorted from blood. Sample cell subset or site, as interpreted from the label and publication: CD45RA+CCR7+. The rearranged chain carries TRBV2 and TRBJ1-1; 10 central nucleotides agree with TRBD1. The CDR3 has the sequence CATSDRGGTEAFF. The nucleotide sequence is TGTGCCACCTCGGACAGGGGGGGGACTGAAGCTTTCTTT.